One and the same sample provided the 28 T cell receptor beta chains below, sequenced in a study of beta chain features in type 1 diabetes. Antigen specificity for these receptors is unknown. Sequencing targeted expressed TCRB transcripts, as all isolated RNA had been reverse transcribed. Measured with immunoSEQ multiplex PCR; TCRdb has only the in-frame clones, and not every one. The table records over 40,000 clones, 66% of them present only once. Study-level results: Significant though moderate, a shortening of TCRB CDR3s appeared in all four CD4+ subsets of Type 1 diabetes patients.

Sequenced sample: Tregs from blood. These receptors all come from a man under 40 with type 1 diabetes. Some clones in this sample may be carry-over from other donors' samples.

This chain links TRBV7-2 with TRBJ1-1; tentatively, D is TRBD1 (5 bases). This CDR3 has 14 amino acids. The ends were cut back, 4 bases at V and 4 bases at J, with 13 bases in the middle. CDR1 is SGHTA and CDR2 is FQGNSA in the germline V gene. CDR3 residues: CASSYNLGGTEAFF. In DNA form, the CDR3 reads TGTGCCAGCAGCTATAACCTCGGGGGCACTGAAGCTTTCTTT. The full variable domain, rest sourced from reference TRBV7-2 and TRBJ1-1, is GAGVSQSPSNKVTEKGKDVELRCDPISGHTALYWYRQSLGQGLEFLIYFQGNSAPDKSGLPSDRFSAERTGGSVSTLTIQRTQQEDSAVYLCASSYNLGGTEAFFGQGTRLTVV.

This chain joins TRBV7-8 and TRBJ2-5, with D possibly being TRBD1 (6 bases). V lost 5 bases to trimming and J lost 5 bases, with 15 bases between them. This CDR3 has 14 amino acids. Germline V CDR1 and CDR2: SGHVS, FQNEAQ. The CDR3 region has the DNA TGTGCCAGCAGCCCTCAGACAGGCCCGGAGACCCAGTACTTC. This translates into CASSPQTGPETQYF.

The CDR3: CASSPRVADTQYF. The CDR3, as DNA: TGTGCCAGCAGCCCCCGGGTGGCAGATACGCAGTATTTT. The rearrangement links TRBV9 to TRBJ2-3; D remains ambiguous. The CDR3 totals 13 residues. Germline V CDR1 and CDR2: SGDLS, YYNGEE. The V end was cut by 4 bases, the J end by 4 bases, with 10 bases between.

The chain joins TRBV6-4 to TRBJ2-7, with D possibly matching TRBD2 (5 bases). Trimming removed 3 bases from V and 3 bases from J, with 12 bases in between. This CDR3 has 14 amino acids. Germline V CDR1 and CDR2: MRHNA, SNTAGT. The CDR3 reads CASSEKLDCYEQYF. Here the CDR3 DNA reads TGTGCCAGCAGTGAAAAACTAGACTGCTACGAGCAGTACTTC.

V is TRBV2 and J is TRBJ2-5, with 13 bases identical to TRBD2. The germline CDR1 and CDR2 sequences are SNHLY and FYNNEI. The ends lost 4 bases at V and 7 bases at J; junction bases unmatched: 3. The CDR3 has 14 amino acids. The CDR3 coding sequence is TGTGCCAGCAGTGGCCGGACTAGCGGGGGGACCCAGTACTTC. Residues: CASSGRTSGGTQYF. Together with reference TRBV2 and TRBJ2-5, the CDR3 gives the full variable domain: EPEVTQTPSHQVTQMGQEVILRCVPISNHLYFYWYRQILGQKVEFLVSFYNNEISEKSEIFDDQFSVERPDGSNFTLKIRSTKLEDSAMYFCASSGRTSGGTQYFGPGTRLLVL.

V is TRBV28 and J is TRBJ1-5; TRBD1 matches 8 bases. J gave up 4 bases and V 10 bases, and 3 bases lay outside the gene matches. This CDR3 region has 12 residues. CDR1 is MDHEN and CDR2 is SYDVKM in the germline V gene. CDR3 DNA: TGTGCCACTTGGACAGGGAATCAGCCCCAGCATTTT. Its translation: CATWTGNQPQHF.

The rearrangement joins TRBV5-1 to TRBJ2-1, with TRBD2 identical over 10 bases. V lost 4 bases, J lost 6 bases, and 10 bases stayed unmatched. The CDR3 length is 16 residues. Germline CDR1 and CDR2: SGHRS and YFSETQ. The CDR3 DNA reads TGCGCCAGCAGCAGGGCTAGCGGGAGATTCGGCAATGAGCAGTTCTTC. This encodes CASSRASGRFGNEQFF.

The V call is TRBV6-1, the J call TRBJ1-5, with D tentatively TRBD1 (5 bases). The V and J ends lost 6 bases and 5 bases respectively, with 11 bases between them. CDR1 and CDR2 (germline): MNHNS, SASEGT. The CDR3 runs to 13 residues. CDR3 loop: CASRWGGDQPQHF. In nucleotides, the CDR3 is TGTGCCAGCAGGTGGGGGGGGGATCAGCCCCAGCATTTT.

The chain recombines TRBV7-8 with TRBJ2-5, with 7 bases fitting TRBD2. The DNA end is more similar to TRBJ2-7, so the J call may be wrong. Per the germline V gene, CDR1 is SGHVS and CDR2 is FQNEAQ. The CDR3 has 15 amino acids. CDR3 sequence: CASSFLGGGSYEQYF. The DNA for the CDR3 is TGTGCCAGCAGCTTCTTGGGCGGGGGCTCCTACGAGCAGTACTTC.

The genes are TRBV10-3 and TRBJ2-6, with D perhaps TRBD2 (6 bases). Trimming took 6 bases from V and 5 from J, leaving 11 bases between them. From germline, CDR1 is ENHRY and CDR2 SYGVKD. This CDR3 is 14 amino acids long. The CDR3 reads CAISAGTRANVLTF. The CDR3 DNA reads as TGTGCCATCAGCGCAGGGACTCGGGCCAACGTCCTGACTTTC.

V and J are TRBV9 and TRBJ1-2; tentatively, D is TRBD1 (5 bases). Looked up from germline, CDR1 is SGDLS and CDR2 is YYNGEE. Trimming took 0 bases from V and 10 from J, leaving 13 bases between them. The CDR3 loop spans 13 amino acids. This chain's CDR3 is CASSVVFQGLYTF. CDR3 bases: TGTGCCAGCAGCGTAGTTTTCCAGGGTCTCTACACCTTC.

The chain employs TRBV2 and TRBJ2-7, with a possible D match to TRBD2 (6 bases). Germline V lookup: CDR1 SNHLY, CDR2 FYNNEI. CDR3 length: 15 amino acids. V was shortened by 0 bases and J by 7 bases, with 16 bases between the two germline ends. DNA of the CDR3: TGTGCCAGCAGTGAAGCGCTTTTAGGGGACTGGGAGCAGTACTTC. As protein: CASSEALLGDWEQYF. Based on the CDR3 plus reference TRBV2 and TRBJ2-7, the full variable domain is EPEVTQTPSHQVTQMGQEVILRCVPISNHLYFYWYRQILGQKVEFLVSFYNNEISEKSEIFDDQFSVERPDGSNFTLKIRSTKLEDSAMYFCASSEALLGDWEQYFGPGTRLTVT.

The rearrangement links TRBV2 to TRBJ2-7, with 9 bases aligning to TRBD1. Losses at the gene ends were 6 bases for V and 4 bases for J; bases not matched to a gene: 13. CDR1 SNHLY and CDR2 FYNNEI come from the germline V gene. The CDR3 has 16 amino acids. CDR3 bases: TGTGCCAGCAGGAGGGACCGGGACAGGGTTTTGTACGAGCAGTACTTC. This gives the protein CASRRDRDRVLYEQYF.

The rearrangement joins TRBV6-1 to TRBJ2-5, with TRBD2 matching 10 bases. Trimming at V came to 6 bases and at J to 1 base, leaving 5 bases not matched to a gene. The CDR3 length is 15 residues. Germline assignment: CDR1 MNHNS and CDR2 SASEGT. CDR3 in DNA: TGTGCCAGCAGCGGCGTAGCGGGGGGCCAAGAGACCCAGTACTTC. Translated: CASSGVAGGQETQYF.

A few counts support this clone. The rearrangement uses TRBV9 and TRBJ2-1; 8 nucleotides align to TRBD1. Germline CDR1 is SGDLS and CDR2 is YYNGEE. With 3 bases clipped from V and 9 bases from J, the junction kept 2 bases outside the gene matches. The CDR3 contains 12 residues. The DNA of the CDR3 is TGTGCCAGCAGCGCAGACAGGGGTGAGCAGTTCTTC. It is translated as CASSADRGEQFF.

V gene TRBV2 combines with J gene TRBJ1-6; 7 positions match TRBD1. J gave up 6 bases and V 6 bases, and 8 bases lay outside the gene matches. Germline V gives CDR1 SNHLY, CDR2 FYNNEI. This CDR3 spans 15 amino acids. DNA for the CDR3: TGTGCCAGCAGCGATCGGACAGGAGTTAATTCACCCCTCCACTTT. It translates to CASSDRTGVNSPLHF. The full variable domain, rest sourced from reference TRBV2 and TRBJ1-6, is EPEVTQTPSHQVTQMGQEVILRCVPISNHLYFYWYRQILGQKVEFLVSFYNNEISEKSEIFDDQFSVERPDGSNFTLKIRSTKLEDSAMYFCASSDRTGVNSPLHFGNGTRLTVT.

CDR3 protein: CASSPPGQVGNQPQHF. The CDR3 DNA reads as TGTGCCAGCTCACCACCGGGTCAGGTTGGCAATCAGCCCCAGCATTTT. The V call is TRBV18, the J call TRBJ1-5; D is ambiguous. CDR3 length equals 16 residues. Germline CDR1 is KGHSH and CDR2 is LQKENI. V was pared by 0 bases and J by 2 bases, with 11 bases between.

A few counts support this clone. The CDR3 DNA reads TGTGCCAGCTCACCGAGCGGACAGGGGGGTCAGCCCCAGCATTTT. It translates to CASSPSGQGGQPQHF. This sequence joins TRBV18 and TRBJ1-5; TRBD1 aligns across 10 bases. J was trimmed by 6 bases and V by 3 bases; bases with no gene match: 5. Germline lookup yields CDR1 KGHSH and CDR2 LQKENI. The length of the CDR3 is 15 residues.

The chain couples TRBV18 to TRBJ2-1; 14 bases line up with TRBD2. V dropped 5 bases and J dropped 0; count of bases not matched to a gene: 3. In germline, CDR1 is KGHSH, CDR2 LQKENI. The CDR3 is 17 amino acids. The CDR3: CASSGLAGGSSYNEQFF. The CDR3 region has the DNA TGTGCCAGCTCAGGACTAGCGGGGGGCAGCTCCTACAATGAGCAGTTCTTC. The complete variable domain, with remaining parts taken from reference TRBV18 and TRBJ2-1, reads NAGVMQNPRHLVRRRGQEARLRCSPMKGHSHVYWYRQLPEEGLKFMVYLQKENIIDESGMPKERFSAEFPKEGPSILRIQQVVRGDSAAYFCASSGLAGGSSYNEQFFGPGTRLTVL.

The CDR3 protein is CASSAGTGGNTIYF. DNA of the CDR3: TGTGCCAGCAGTGCGGGGACAGGCGGAAACACCATATATTTT. The rearrangement joins TRBV2 to TRBJ1-3; 8 bases agree with TRBD1. Per germline, CDR1 SNHLY and CDR2 FYNNEI. The trim removed 4 bases at V and 4 bases at J, leaving 3 bases unmatched. The CDR3 totals 14 residues.

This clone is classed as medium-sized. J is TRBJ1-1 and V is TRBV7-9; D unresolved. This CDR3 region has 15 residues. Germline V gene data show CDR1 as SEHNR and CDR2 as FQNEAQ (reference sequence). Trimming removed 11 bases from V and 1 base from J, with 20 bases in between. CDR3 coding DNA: TGTGCCTCCCGCACGGGATCGGGTTGGAACACTGAAGCTTTCTTT. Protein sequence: CASRTGSGWNTEAFF. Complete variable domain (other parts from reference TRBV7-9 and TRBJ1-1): DTGVSQNPRHKITKRGQNVTFRCDPISEHNRLYWYRQTLGQGPEFLTYFQNEAQLEKSRLLSDRFSAERPKGSFSTLEIQRTEQGDSAMYLCASRTGSGWNTEAFFGQGTRLTVV.

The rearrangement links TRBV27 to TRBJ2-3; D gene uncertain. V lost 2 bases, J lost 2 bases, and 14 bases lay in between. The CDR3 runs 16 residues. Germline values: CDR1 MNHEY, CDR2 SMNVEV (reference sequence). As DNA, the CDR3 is TGTGCCAGCAGTTTAAGACACAGTGAATTCACAGATACGCAGTATTTT. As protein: CASSLRHSEFTDTQYF.

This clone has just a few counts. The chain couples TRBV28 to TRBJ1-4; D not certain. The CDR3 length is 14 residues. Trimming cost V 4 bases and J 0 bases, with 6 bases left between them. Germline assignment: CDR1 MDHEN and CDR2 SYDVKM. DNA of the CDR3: TGTGCCAGCAGTTCGGGAGCAACTAATGAAAAACTGTTTTTT. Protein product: CASSSGATNEKLFF.

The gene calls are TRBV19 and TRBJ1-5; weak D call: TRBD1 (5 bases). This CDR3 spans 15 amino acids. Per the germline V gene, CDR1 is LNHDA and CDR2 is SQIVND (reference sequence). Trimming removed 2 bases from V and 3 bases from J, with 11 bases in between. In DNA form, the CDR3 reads TGTGCCAGTAGTATAATCGGGGGTGTCAATCAGCCCCAGCATTTT. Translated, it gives CASSIIGGVNQPQHF.

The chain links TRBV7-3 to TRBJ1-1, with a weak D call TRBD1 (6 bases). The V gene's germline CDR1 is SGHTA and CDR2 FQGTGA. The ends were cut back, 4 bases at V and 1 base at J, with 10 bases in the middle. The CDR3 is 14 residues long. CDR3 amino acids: CASSSGHGNTEAFF. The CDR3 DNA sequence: TGTGCCAGCAGCTCGGGACATGGGAACACTGAAGCTTTCTTT.

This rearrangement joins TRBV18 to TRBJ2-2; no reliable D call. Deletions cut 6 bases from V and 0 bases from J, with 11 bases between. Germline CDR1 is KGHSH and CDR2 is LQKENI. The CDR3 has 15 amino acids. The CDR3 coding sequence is TGTGCCAGCTCCACCGCGTCCTCGAACACCGGGGAGCTGTTTTTT. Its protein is CASSTASSNTGELFF.

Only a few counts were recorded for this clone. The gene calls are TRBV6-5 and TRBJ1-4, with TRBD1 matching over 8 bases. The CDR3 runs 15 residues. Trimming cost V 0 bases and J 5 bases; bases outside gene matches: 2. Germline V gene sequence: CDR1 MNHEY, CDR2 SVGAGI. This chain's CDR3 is CASSYSTGANEKLFF. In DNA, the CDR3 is TGTGCCAGCAGTTACTCGACAGGGGCGAATGAAAAACTGTTTTTT.

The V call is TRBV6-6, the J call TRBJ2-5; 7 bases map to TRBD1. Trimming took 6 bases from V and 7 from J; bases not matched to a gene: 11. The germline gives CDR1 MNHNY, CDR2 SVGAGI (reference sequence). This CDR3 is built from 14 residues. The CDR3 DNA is TGTGCCAGCAGCTTCGGACAGGCCCGAGGGACCCAGTACTTC. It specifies CASSFGQARGTQYF.